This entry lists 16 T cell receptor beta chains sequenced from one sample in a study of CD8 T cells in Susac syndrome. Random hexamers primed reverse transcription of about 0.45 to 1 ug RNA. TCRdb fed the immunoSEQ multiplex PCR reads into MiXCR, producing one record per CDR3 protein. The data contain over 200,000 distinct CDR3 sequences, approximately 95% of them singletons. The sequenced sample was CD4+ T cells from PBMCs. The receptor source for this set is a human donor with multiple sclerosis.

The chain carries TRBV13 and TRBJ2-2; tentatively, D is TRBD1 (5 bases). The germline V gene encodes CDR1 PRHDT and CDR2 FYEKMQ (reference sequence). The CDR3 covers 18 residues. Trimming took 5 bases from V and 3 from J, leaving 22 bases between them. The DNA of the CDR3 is TGTGCCAGCAGCCCTTCCAGCTTGACAGTCTTCCACACCGGGGAGCTGTTTTTT. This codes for CASSPSSLTVFHTGELFF.

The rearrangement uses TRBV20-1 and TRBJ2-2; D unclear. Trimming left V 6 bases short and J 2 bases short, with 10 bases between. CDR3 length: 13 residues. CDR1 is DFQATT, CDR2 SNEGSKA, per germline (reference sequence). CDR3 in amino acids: CSAAPPNTGELFF. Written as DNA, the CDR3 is TGCAGTGCAGCTCCTCCAAACACCGGGGAGCTGTTTTTT.

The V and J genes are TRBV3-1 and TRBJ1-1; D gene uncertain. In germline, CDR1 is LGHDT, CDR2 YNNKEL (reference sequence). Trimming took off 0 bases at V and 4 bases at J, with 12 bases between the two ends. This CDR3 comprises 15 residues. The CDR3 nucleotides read TGTGCCAGCAGCCAAGAAGTCATCGTGCCCACTGAAGCTTTCTTT. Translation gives CASSQEVIVPTEAFF.

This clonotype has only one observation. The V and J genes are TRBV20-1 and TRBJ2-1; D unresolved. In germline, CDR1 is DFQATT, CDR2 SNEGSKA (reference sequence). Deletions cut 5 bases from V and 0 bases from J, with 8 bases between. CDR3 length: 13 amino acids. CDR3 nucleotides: TGCAGTGCTTTTCCGAGCTCCTACAATGAGCAGTTCTTC. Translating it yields CSAFPSSYNEQFF.

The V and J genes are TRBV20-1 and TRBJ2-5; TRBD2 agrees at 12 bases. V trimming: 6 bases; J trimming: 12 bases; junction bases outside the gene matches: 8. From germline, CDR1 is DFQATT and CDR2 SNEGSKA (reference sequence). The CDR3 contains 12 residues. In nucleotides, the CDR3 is TGCAGTGCCGCGACTAGCGGGAGCCTTAAGTACTTC. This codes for CSAATSGSLKYF.

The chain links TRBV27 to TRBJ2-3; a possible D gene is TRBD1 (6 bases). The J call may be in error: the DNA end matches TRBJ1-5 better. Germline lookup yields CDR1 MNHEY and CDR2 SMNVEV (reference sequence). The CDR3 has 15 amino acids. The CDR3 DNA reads TGTGCCAGCAGTTTTCCAGGGGATAGCACAGATACGCAGCATTTT. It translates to CASSFPGDSTDTQHF.

The CDR3: CASSFTVYQPQHF. DNA of the CDR3: TGTGCCAGCAGCTTCACGGTTTATCAGCCCCAGCATTTT. This chain links TRBV7-3 with TRBJ1-5; D call uncertain. The germline V gene encodes CDR1 SGHTA and CDR2 FQGTGA. This CDR3 has 13 amino acids. Trimming stripped 3 bases from V and 5 bases from J, with 8 bases between. Based on the CDR3 plus reference TRBV7-3 and TRBJ1-5, the full variable domain is GAGVSQTPSNKVTEKGKYVELRCDPISGHTALYWYRQSLGQGPEFLIYFQGTGAADDSGLPNDRFFAVRPEGSVSTLKIQRTERGDSAVYLCASSFTVYQPQHFGDGTRLSIL.

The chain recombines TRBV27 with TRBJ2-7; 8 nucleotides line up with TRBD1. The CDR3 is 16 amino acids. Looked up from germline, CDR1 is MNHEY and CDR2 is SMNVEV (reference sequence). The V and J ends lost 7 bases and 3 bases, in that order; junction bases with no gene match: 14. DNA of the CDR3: TGTGCCAGCATCTTGACCCGGGACAGGACCCTCTACGAGCAGTACGTC. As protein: CASILTRDRTLYEQYV.

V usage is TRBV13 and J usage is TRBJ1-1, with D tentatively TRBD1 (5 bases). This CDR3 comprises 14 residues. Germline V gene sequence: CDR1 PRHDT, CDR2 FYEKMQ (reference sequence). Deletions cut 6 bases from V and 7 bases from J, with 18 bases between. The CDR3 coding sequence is TGTGCCAGCAGTCTACCCCCGGGGCGCCTTGAAGCTTTCTTT. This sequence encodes CASSLPPGRLEAFF.

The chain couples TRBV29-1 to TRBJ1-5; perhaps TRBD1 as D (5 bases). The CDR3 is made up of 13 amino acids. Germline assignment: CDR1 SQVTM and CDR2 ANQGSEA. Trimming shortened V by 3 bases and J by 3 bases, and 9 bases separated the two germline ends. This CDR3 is CSVEGGVNQPQHF. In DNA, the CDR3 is TGCAGCGTTGAGGGGGGAGTCAATCAGCCCCAGCATTTT. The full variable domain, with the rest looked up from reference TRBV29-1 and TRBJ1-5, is SAVISQKPSRDICQRGTSLTIQCQVDSQVTMMFWYRQQPGQSLTLIATANQGSEATYESGFVIDKFPISRPNLTFSTLTVSNMSPEDSSIYLCSVEGGVNQPQHFGDGTRLSIL.

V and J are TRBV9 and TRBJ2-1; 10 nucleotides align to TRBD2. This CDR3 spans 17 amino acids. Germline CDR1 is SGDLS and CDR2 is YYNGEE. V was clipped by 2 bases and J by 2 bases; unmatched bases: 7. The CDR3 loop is CASSVRGAGGPYNEQFF. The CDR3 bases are TGTGCCAGCAGCGTCCGGGGAGCGGGGGGGCCCTACAATGAGCAGTTCTTC.

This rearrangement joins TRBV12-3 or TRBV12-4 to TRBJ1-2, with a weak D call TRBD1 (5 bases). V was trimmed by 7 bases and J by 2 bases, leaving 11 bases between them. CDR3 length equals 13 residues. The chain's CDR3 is CASTRVENYGYTF. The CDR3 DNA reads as TGTGCCAGCACCAGGGTGGAGAACTATGGCTACACCTTC.

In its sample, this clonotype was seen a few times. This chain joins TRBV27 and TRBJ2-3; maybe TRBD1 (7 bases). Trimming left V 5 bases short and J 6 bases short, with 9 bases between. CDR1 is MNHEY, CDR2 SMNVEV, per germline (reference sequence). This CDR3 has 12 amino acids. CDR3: CASSQGGDTQYF. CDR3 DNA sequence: TGTGCCAGCAGTCAGGGGGGCGATACGCAGTATTTT.

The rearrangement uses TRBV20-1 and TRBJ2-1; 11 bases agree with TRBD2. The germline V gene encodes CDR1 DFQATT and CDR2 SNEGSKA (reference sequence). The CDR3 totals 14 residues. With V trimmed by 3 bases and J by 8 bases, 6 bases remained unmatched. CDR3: CSASSLAGVDEQFF. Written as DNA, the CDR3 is TGCAGTGCTAGTTCACTAGCGGGGGTAGATGAGCAGTTCTTC.

This CDR3 is CSVGRYGQGGGETQYF. As DNA, the CDR3 is TGCAGCGTTGGTCGGTATGGACAGGGCGGTGGAGAGACCCAGTACTTC. The V call is TRBV29-1, the J call TRBJ2-5; 8 bases map to TRBD1. The CDR3 runs to 16 residues. Germline V CDR1 and CDR2: SQVTM, ANQGSEA. V dropped 4 bases and J dropped 4; count of bases not matched to a gene: 14.

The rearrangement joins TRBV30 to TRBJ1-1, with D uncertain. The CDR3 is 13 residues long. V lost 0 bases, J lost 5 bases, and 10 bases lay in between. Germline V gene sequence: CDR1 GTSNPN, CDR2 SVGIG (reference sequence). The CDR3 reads CAWSVRSETEAFF. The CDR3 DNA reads TGTGCCTGGAGTGTAAGGTCAGAAACTGAAGCTTTCTTT.